This T cell receptor beta chain came from a study of OX40 agonist ivuxolimab in advanced cancers. This CDR3 has 13 residues. V was pared by 4 bases and J by 1 base, with 7 bases between. The data were produced by immunoSEQ multiplex PCR, yet TCRdb's version contains in-frame clones alone and is incomplete. There are 43,000 or so clones in the sample; approximately 86% occur only once, and 30% to 45% lies in the top ten. The TCR sequence derives from an adult with an advanced solid tumor such as melanoma, head and neck, liver or kidney cancer. The genes are TRBV23-1 and TRBJ1-1; no firm D call. Being an ORF, TRBV23-1 has a function that is uncertain. The sequenced sample was CD4+ or CD8+ T cells sorted from blood, obtained in a trial of the OX40 agonist ivuxolimab. The CDR3 nucleotides read TGCGCCAGCAGTCTCAACAGGAACACTGAAGCTTTCTTT. Residues: CASSLNRNTEAFF.